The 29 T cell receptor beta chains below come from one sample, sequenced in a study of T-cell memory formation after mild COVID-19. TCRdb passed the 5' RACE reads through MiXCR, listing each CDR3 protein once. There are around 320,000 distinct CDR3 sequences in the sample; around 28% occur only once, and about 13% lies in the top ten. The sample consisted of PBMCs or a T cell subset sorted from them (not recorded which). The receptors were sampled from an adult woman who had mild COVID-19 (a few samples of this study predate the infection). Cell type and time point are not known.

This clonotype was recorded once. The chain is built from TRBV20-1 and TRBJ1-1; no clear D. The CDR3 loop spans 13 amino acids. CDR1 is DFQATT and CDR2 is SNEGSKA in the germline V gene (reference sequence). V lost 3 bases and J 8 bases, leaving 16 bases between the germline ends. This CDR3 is CSASRQILEEAFF. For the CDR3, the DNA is TGCAGTGCTAGCCGCCAAATCCTAGAGGAAGCTTTCTTT.

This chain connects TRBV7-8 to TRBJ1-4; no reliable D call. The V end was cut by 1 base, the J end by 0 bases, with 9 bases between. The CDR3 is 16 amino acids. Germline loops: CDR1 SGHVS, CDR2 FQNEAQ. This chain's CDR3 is CASSLGTWATNEKLFF. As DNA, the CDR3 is TGTGCCAGCAGCTTAGGGACGTGGGCAACTAATGAAAAACTGTTTTTT.

CDR3 sequence (DNA): TGTGCCAGCAGCTTCGCGGGAGTGGGCAATGAGCAGTTCTTC. It is translated as CASSFAGVGNEQFF. The rearrangement uses TRBV11-3 and TRBJ2-1, with 7 bases fitting TRBD2. The ends lost 3 bases at V and 6 bases at J; junction bases unmatched: 5. Looked up from germline, CDR1 is SGHNT and CDR2 is YENEEA. The CDR3 runs 14 residues.

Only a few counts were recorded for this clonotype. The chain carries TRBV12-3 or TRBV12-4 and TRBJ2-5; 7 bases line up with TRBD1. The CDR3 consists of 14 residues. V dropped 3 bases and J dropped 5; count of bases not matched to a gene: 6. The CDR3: CASSLGTVRETQYF. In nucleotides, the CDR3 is TGTGCCAGCAGTTTGGGGACAGTGCGGGAGACCCAGTACTTC.

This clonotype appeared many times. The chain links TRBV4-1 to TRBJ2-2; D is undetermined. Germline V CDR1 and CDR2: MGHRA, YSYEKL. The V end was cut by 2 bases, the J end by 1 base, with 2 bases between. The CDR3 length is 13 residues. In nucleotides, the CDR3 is TGCGCCAGCAGCCAACTGAACACCGGGGAGCTGTTTTTT. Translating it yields CASSQLNTGELFF.

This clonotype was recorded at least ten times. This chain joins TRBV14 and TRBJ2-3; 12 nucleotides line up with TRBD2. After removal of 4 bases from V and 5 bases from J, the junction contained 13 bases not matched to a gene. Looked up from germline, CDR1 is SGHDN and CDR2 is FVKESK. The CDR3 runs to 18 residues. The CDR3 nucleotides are TGTGCCAGCAGCCGAGGACTAGCGGGGATCAGGACACGAGATACGCAGTATTTT. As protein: CASSRGLAGIRTRDTQYF.

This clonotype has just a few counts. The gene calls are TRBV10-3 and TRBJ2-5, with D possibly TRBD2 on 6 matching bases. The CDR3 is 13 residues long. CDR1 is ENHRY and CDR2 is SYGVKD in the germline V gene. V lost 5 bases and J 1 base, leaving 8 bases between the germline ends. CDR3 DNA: TGTGCCATCAGTCGGGACTTCCAAGAGACCCAGTACTTC. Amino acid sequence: CAISRDFQETQYF.

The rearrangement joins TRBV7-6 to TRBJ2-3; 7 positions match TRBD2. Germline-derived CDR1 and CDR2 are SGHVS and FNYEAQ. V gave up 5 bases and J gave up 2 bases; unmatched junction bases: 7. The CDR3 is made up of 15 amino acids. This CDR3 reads CASSPRLAVTDTQYF. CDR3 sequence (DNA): TGTGCCAGCAGCCCGAGACTAGCCGTCACAGATACGCAGTATTTT.

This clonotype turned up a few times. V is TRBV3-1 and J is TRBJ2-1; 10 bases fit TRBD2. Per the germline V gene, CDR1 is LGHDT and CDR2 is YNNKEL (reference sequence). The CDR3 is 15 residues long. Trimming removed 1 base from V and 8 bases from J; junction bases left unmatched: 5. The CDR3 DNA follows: TGTGCCAGCAGCCAAGTCTCTAGCGGGGGCGATGAGCAGTTCTTC. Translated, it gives CASSQVSSGGDEQFF.

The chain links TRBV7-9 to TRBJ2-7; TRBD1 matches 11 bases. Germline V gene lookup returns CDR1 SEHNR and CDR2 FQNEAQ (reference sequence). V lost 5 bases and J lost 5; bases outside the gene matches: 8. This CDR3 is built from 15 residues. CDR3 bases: TGTGCCAGCAGCGTAATCTCGGACAGGGGGCACGAGCAGTACTTC. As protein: CASSVISDRGHEQYF.

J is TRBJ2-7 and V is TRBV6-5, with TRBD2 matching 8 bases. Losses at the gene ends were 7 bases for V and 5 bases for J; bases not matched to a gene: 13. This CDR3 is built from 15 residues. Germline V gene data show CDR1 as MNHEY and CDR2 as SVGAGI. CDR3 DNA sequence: TGTGCCAGCATGGTAGTAAGCGGGAGTAGCCACGAGCAGTACTTC. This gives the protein CASMVVSGSSHEQYF.

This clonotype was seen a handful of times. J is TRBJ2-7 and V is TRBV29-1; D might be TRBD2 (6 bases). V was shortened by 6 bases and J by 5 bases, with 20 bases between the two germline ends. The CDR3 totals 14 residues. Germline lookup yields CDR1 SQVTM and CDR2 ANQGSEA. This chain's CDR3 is CSVPRSGVEDEQYF. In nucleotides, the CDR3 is TGCAGCGTCCCCCGTTCGGGGGTTGAGGACGAGCAGTACTTC.

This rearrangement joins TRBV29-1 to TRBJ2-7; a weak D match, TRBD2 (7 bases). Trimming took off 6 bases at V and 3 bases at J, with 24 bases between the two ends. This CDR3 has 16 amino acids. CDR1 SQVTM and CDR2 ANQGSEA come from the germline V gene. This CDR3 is CSVNLPMGGGSYEQYF. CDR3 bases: TGCAGCGTCAACCTCCCGATGGGGGGGGGCAGCTACGAGCAGTACTTC.

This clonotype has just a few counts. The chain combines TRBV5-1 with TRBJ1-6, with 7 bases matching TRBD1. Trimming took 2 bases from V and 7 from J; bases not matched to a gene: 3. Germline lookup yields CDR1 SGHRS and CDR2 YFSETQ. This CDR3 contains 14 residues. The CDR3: CASSFLQGNSPLHF. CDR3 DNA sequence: TGCGCCAGCAGCTTCCTACAGGGGAATTCACCCCTCCACTTT.

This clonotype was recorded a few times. CDR3 in DNA: TGTGCCAGCAGCTTGGGAGAGACAGGGCTCAGCAATCAGCCCCAGCATTTT. This codes for CASSLGETGLSNQPQHF. This rearrangement joins TRBV5-6 to TRBJ1-5; 7 bases align to TRBD1. V was pared by 0 bases and J by 1 base, with 7 bases of the junction left unmatched. Germline V gives CDR1 SGHDT, CDR2 YYEEEE. The CDR3 is 17 amino acids. The complete variable domain, with remaining parts taken from reference TRBV5-6 and TRBJ1-5, reads DAGVTQSPTHLIKTRGQQVTLRCSPKSGHDTVSWYQQALGQGPQFIFQYYEEEERQRGNFPDRFSGHQFPNYSSELNVNALLLGDSALYLCASSLGETGLSNQPQHFGDGTRLSIL.

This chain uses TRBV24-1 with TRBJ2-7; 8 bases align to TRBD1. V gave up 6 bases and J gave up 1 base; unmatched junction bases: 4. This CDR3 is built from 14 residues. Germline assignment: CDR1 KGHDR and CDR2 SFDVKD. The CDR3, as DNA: TGTGCCACCAGTCGGACAGGGAGGTCCTACGAGCAGTACTTC. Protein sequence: CATSRTGRSYEQYF.

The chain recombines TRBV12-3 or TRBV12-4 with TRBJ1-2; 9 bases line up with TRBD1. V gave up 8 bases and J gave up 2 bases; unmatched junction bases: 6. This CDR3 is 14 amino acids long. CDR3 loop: CASARGQGNYGYTF. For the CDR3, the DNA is TGTGCCAGCGCACGGGGACAGGGAAACTATGGCTACACCTTC.

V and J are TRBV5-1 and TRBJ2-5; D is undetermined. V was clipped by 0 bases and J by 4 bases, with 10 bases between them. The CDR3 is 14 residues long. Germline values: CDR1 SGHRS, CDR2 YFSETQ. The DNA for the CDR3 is TGCGCCAGCAGCTTGGGGAGCTTCAGAGAGACCCAGTACTTC. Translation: CASSLGSFRETQYF.

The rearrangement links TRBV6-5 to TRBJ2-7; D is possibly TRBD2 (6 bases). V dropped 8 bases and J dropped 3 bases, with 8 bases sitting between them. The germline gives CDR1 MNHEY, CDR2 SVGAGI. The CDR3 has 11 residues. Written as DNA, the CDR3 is TGTGCCAGCGGCGGGAACTACGAGCAGTACTTC. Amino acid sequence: CASGGNYEQYF.

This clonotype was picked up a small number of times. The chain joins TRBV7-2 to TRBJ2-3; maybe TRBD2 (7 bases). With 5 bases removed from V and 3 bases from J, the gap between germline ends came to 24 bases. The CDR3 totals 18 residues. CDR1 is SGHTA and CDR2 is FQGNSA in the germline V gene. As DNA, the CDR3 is TGTGCCAGCAGCCCCTTCCCCCGGTCGGGGGGCAGAACAGATACGCAGTATTTT. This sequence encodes CASSPFPRSGGRTDTQYF. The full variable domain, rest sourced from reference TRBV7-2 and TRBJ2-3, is GAGVSQSPSNKVTEKGKDVELRCDPISGHTALYWYRQSLGQGLEFLIYFQGNSAPDKSGLPSDRFSAERTGGSVSTLTIQRTQQEDSAVYLCASSPFPRSGGRTDTQYFGPGTRLTVL.

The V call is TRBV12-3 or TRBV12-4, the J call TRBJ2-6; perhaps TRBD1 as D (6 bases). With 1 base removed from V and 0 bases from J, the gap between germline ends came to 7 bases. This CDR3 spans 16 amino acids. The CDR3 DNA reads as TGTGCCAGCAGTTTAGAGACAGGCTCTGGGGCCAACGTCCTGACTTTC. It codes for CASSLETGSGANVLTF.

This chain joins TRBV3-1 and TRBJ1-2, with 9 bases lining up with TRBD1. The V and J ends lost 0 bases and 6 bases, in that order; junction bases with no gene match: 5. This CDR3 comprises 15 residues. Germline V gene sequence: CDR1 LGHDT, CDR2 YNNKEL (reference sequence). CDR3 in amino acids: CASSQDPQGAHGYTF. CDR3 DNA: TGTGCCAGCAGCCAAGATCCACAGGGGGCTCATGGCTACACCTTC.

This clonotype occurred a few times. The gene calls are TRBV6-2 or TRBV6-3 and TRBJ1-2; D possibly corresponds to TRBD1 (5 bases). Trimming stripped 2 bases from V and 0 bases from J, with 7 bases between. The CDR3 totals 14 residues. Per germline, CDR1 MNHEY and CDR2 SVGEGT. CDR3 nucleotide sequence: TGTGCCAGCAGTTACAAGGGGACTAACTATGGCTACACCTTC. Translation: CASSYKGTNYGYTF.

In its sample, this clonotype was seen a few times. CDR3 amino acids: CASSQDLFNTEAFF. As DNA, the CDR3 is TGCGCCAGCAGCCAAGATCTTTTCAACACTGAAGCTTTCTTT. The chain couples TRBV4-1 to TRBJ1-1, with no clear D. CDR3 length equals 14 residues. In germline, CDR1 is MGHRA, CDR2 YSYEKL. V was pared by 0 bases and J by 2 bases, with 7 bases between.

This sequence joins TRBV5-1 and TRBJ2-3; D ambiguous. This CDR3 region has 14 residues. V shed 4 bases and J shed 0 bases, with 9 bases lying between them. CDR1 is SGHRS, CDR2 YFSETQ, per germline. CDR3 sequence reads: CASSAGRSTDTQYF. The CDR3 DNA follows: TGCGCCAGCAGCGCCGGCCGGAGCACAGATACGCAGTATTTT.

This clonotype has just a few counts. CDR3 DNA sequence: TGTGCCAGCTCACCGCGGGTCCTCATGAACACTGAAGCTTTCTTT. Residues: CASSPRVLMNTEAFF. The chain recombines TRBV18 with TRBJ1-1, with D unresolved. Germline V lookup: CDR1 KGHSH, CDR2 LQKENI. The length of the CDR3 is 15 residues. The V gene lost 3 bases and the J gene lost 0 bases, with 11 bases spanning the gap.

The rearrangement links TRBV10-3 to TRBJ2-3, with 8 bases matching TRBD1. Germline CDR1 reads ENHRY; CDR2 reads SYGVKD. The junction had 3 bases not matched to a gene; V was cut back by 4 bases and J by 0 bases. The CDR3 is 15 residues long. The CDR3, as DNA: TGTGCCATCAGTGGCAGGGGGCTGAGCACAGATACGCAGTATTTT. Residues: CAISGRGLSTDTQYF.

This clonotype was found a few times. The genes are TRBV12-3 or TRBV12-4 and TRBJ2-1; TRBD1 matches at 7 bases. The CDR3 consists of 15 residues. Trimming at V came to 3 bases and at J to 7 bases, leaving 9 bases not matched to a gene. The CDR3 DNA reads TGTGCCAGCAGTTTTACAGGGGCTGCTGGGAATGAGCAGTTCTTC. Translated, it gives CASSFTGAAGNEQFF.

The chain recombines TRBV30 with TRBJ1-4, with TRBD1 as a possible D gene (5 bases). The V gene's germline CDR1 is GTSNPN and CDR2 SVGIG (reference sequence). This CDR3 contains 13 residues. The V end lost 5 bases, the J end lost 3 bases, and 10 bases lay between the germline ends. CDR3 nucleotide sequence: TGTGCCTGGGCAGGGTCGGCTAATGAAAAACTGTTTTTT. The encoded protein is CAWAGSANEKLFF. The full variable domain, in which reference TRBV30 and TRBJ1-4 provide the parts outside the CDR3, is SQTIHQWPATLVQPVGSPLSLECTVEGTSNPNLYWYRQAAGRGLQLLFYSVGIGQISSEVPQNLSASRPQDRQFILSSKKLLLSDSGFYLCAWAGSANEKLFFGSGTQLSVL.